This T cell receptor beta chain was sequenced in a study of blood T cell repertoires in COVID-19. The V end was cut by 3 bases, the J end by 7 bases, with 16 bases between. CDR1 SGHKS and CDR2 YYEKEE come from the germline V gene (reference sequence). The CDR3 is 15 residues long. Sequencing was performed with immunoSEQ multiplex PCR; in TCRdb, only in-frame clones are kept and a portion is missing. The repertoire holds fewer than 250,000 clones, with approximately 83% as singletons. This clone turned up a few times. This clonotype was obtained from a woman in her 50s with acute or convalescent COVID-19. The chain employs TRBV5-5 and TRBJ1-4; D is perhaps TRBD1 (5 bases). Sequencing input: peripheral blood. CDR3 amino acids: CASSSIGRGGEKLFF. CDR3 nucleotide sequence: TGTGCCAGCAGCTCAATAGGGAGGGGCGGTGAAAAACTGTTTTTT. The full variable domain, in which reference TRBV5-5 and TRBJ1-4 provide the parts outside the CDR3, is DAGVTQSPTHLIKTRGQQVTLRCSPISGHKSVSWYQQVLGQGPQFIFQYYEKEERGRGNFPDRFSARQFPNYSSELNVNALLLGDSALYLCASSSIGRGGEKLFFGSGTQLSVL.